Presented here are 13 T cell receptor beta chains from one specimen sequenced in a study of response to subunit inactivated influenza vaccine. TCRdb re-analysed the RT-PCR reads in MiXCR, keeping a single row per CDR3 protein. There are hundreds of thousands of distinct CDR3 sequences in the sample; 14% occur only once, and 7.5% to 9% lies in the top ten. The starting material was PBMCs from blood, obtained 14 to 15 days before vaccination. These receptor sequences come from a man aged 50-59 years who received an inactivated influenza vaccine.

This clonotype appeared a few times. J is TRBJ1-2 and V is TRBV5-1; D is possibly TRBD1 (5 bases). The CDR3 runs to 16 residues. V lost 4 bases and J lost 2, with 18 bases in between. Germline V gene data show CDR1 as SGHRS and CDR2 as YFSETQ. DNA of the CDR3: TGCGCCAGCAGCAGGAGTACCGGGACGGTCAACTATGGCTACACCTTC. It specifies CASSRSTGTVNYGYTF.

V usage is TRBV7-9 and J usage is TRBJ2-5, with TRBD1 matching over 10 bases. The CDR3 spans 15 residues. After removal of 5 bases from V and 4 bases from J, the junction contained 7 bases not matched to a gene. Germline CDR1 SEHNR, CDR2 FQNEAQ (reference sequence). The CDR3 spells CASSPPGQGSETQYF. In nucleotides, the CDR3 is TGTGCCAGCAGCCCTCCGGGACAGGGGTCAGAGACCCAGTACTTC.

The chain is built from TRBV6-2 or TRBV6-3 and TRBJ1-1, with TRBD1 as a possible D gene (6 bases). The CDR3 has 21 amino acids. Germline V gives CDR1 MNHEY, CDR2 SVGEGT. Trimming cost V 5 bases and J 3 bases, with 34 bases left between them. The CDR3 loop reads CASSPTFPSGGASRWDTEAFF. Here the CDR3 DNA reads TGTGCCAGCAGTCCGACCTTCCCCTCGGGGGGCGCGAGTAGGTGGGACACTGAAGCTTTCTTT.

This clonotype was seen only once. The J gene is TRBJ2-2, the V gene TRBV5-1; D gene unclear. The CDR3 loop spans 13 amino acids. Germline CDR1 reads SGHRS; CDR2 reads YFSETQ. Between the trimmed V and J ends, which lost 7 bases and 2 bases, there was a span of 9 bases. CDR3 sequence (DNA): TGCGCCAGCGCCAGAGGAAACACCGGGGAGCTGTTTTTT. Encoded protein: CASARGNTGELFF.

The V call is TRBV12-3 or TRBV12-4, the J call TRBJ2-7; 9 positions agree with TRBD1. The CDR3 contains 14 residues. V shed 4 bases, J shed 7 bases, and the junction held 8 bases outside the gene matches. The CDR3 DNA follows: TGTGCCAGCAGTTCAGGACAGGGGATGGGGGAGCAGTACTTC. Protein product: CASSSGQGMGEQYF.

V and J are TRBV20-1 and TRBJ2-5; D is unclear. In germline, CDR1 is DFQATT, CDR2 SNEGSKA (reference sequence). The length of the CDR3 is 14 residues. V shed 2 bases and J shed 5 bases, with 15 bases lying between them. The CDR3 region has the DNA TGCAGTGCTAGAAGAGGAGACCCCCAGGAGACCCAGTACTTC. It is translated as CSARRGDPQETQYF.

This clonotype has more than one count but fewer than ten. This chain connects TRBV5-6 to TRBJ2-1; D possibly corresponds to TRBD2 (7 bases). CDR1 and CDR2 from the germline V gene are SGHDT and YYEEEE. The ends were cut back, 0 bases at V and 4 bases at J, with 14 bases in the middle. This CDR3 spans 16 amino acids. The CDR3, as DNA: TGTGCCAGCAGCTTGGCCGAGAAGGGGGGGTACAATGAGCAGTTCTTC. Its protein product is CASSLAEKGGYNEQFF.

This clonotype was observed a few times. This chain uses TRBV28 with TRBJ2-7; D may correspond to TRBD1 or TRBD2 (6 bases each). V dropped 4 bases and J dropped 6 bases, with 16 bases sitting between them. The germline V gene encodes CDR1 MDHEN and CDR2 SYDVKM. The CDR3 spans 14 residues. The CDR3 loop reads CASSWGALRGEQYF. In nucleotides, the CDR3 is TGTGCCAGCAGTTGGGGGGCGCTTCGTGGCGAGCAGTACTTC.

In its sample, this clonotype was seen a few times. The V and J genes are TRBV4-3 and TRBJ1-4; D gene unclear. Trimming shortened V by 0 bases and J by 4 bases, and 18 bases separated the two germline ends. The CDR3 is 18 residues long. CDR1 LGHNA and CDR2 YSLEER come from the germline V gene. CDR3 amino acids: CASSQDMVVGSGNEKLFF. Written as DNA, the CDR3 is TGCGCCAGCAGCCAAGATATGGTGGTTGGCAGCGGTAATGAAAAACTGTTTTTT.

The chain uses TRBV20-1 and TRBJ1-1, with D unclear. Germline V gives CDR1 DFQATT, CDR2 SNEGSKA (reference sequence). The V end lost 0 bases, the J end lost 6 bases, and 11 bases lay between the germline ends. The CDR3 covers 13 residues. The CDR3 spells CSARDQRHAEAFF. As DNA, the CDR3 is TGCAGTGCTAGAGATCAGAGACACGCTGAAGCTTTCTTT.

The CDR3 protein is CASSTGLAASTDTQYF. The CDR3 DNA reads TGTGCCAGCAGCACCGGACTAGCGGCTAGCACAGATACGCAGTATTTT. V and J are TRBV7-3 and TRBJ2-3, with 10 nucleotides matching TRBD2. V shed 5 bases and J 0 bases; nucleotides not matched to a gene: 5. CDR1 and CDR2 from the germline V gene are SGHTA and FQGTGA. This CDR3 spans 16 amino acids.

This clonotype was recorded a few times. J is TRBJ2-1 and V is TRBV29-1; the match to TRBD1 covers 7 bases. Trimming removed 0 bases from V and 2 bases from J; junction bases left unmatched: 10. The CDR3 loop spans 17 amino acids. Germline V lookup: CDR1 SQVTM, CDR2 ANQGSEA. CDR3 protein: CSVEDFGRTGPYNEQFF. Here the CDR3 DNA reads TGCAGCGTTGAAGATTTTGGTAGGACAGGACCCTACAATGAGCAGTTCTTC.

The CDR3 here is CASSFGQGLGNEQFF. The CDR3 region has the DNA TGCGCCAGCAGCTTCGGTCAGGGGTTGGGCAATGAGCAGTTCTTC. This chain links TRBV5-1 with TRBJ2-1, with D tentatively TRBD1 (6 bases). The V end lost 2 bases, the J end lost 6 bases, and 15 bases lay between the germline ends. Germline V CDR1 and CDR2: SGHRS, YFSETQ. The CDR3 covers 15 residues.